The 12 T cell receptor beta chains in this list originate from one sample, sequenced in a study of T cell responses to AZD1222 COVID-19 vaccine. The assay was immunoSEQ multiplex PCR, and TCRdb's table has in-frame clones only and misses some. The sample lists about 150,000 clones, about nine tenths occurring once. Sequences were derived from peripheral blood, sampled on day 0 of MenACWY control vaccination. All receptors come from an adult in good health.

The chain uses TRBV30 and TRBJ1-6; D may be TRBD1 (5 bases). Looked up from germline, CDR1 is GTSNPN and CDR2 is SVGIG (reference sequence). The CDR3 is made up of 13 amino acids. V lost 1 base and J lost 9, with 10 bases in between. In DNA form, the CDR3 reads TGTGCCTGGAGTGGGGCTGGGGGTTCACCCCTCCACTTT. Translation: CAWSGAGGSPLHF.

V is TRBV19 and J is TRBJ1-2; TRBD1 is a possible D gene (5 bases). CDR1 LNHDA and CDR2 SQIVND come from the germline V gene (reference sequence). CDR3 size: 13 residues. Trimming cost V 1 base and J 5 bases, with 8 bases left between them. CDR3 protein: CASSIVGGYGYTF. The CDR3 region has the DNA TGTGCCAGTAGTATAGTGGGGGGATATGGCTACACCTTC.

The V gene is TRBV20-1, the J gene TRBJ1-1, with D unclear. Between the trimmed V and J ends, which lost 5 bases and 5 bases, there was a span of 9 bases. Germline V lookup: CDR1 DFQATT, CDR2 SNEGSKA (reference sequence). The CDR3 covers 11 residues. The CDR3 region is CSAQRKTEAFF. The CDR3 nucleotides are TGCAGTGCTCAAAGGAAGACTGAAGCTTTCTTT.

The CDR3 nucleotides read TGTGCCAGCCTGCTAGCGGGGTACACCGGGGAGCTGTTTTTT. As protein: CASLLAGYTGELFF. V gene TRBV2 combines with J gene TRBJ2-2; TRBD2 aligns across 9 bases. Trimming removed 8 bases from V and 3 bases from J; junction bases left unmatched: 4. The CDR3 is made up of 14 amino acids. CDR1 is SNHLY and CDR2 is FYNNEI in the germline V gene.

As for this clone: A junction boundary mismatches the germline segment, possibly from a read error. The chain uses TRBV7-7 and TRBJ1-5; D not resolved. The CDR3 has 13 amino acids. CDR1 is SSHAT and CDR2 is FNYEAQ in the germline V gene (reference sequence). DNA of the CDR3: TGTGCTAGCAGCTTAGTCGAGGGTCAGCCCCAGCATTTT. It translates to CASSLVEGQPQHF. Using reference TRBV7-7 and TRBJ1-5 for the parts outside the CDR3, the full variable domain is GAGVSQSPRYKVTKRGQDVTLRCDPISSHATLYWYQQALGQGPEFLTYFNYEAQPDKSGLPSDRFSAERPEGSISTLTIQRTEQRDSAMYRCASSLVEGQPQHFGDGTRLSIL.

Regarding this clone: Other DNA sequences in this specimen translate into the identical CDR3. V and J are TRBV28 and TRBJ1-5; D may be TRBD1 (5 bases). The germline gives CDR1 MDHEN, CDR2 SYDVKM. V lost 2 bases and J 1 base, leaving 6 bases between the germline ends. The CDR3 extends over 14 amino acids. CDR3 residues: CASSLGGSNQPQHF. DNA for the CDR3: TGTGCCAGCAGTTTAGGGGGGAGCAATCAGCCCCAGCATTTT.

This clone has just one count. The chain carries TRBV27 and TRBJ2-7; the D gene is possibly TRBD2 (5 bases). V was pared by 5 bases and J by 0 bases, with 17 bases between. Germline assignment: CDR1 MNHEY and CDR2 SMNVEV (reference sequence). The CDR3 is 16 residues long. CDR3 region: CASSRQPGSGSYEQYF. The CDR3 DNA is TGTGCCAGCAGTCGACAACCGGGAAGCGGCTCCTACGAGCAGTACTTC.

The rearrangement joins TRBV27 to TRBJ1-2, with D perhaps matching TRBD1 (6 bases). Germline values: CDR1 MNHEY, CDR2 SMNVEV (reference sequence). The CDR3 spans 18 residues. Trimming pared 3 bases from V and 4 bases from J, leaving 24 bases between. In DNA, the CDR3 is TGTGCCAGCAGTTTCTCCCCGGACAGCCCCGAACTTCTCTATGGCTACACCTTC. Protein sequence: CASSFSPDSPELLYGYTF.

The rearrangement joins TRBV7-9 to TRBJ1-1; D is perhaps TRBD1 (6 bases). This CDR3 comprises 15 residues. With 6 bases removed from V and 1 base from J, the gap between germline ends came to 15 bases. Germline V gene data show CDR1 as SEHNR and CDR2 as FQNEAQ (reference sequence). The CDR3 nucleotides are TGTGCCAGCAGTTCCGACAGGTTCGGGAACACTGAAGCTTTCTTT. Protein product: CASSSDRFGNTEAFF.

This clone was seen only a few times. The chain has TRBV28 and TRBJ1-2, with D tentatively TRBD1 (5 bases). Deletions cut 7 bases from V and 4 bases from J, with 13 bases between. This CDR3 comprises 13 residues. Germline CDR1 and CDR2: MDHEN and SYDVKM. CDR3 sequence reads: CASTLGGSYGYTF. The CDR3 DNA reads as TGTGCCAGCACCCTTGGGGGGTCCTATGGCTACACCTTC.

The chain has TRBV28 and TRBJ2-1; D remains unclear. The CDR3 covers 12 residues. Germline V lookup: CDR1 MDHEN, CDR2 SYDVKM. Trimming took off 3 bases at V and 8 bases at J, with 8 bases between the two ends. This CDR3 reads CASSFQYYEQFF. For the CDR3, the DNA is TGTGCCAGCAGTTTCCAATATTATGAGCAGTTCTTC.

At least ten counts were recorded for this clone. The rearrangement links TRBV19 to TRBJ1-6, with D possibly being TRBD1 (6 bases). The CDR3 is 15 residues long. V was cut by 1 base and J by 6 bases, with 10 bases left in between. Per the germline V gene, CDR1 is LNHDA and CDR2 is SQIVND (reference sequence). The CDR3 region has the DNA TGTGCCAGTAGTATAGTAAAGGGGGGTAATTCACCCCTCCACTTT. Protein: CASSIVKGGNSPLHF.